These T cell receptor beta chains were read from a single sample in a study of Ad26.COV2.S vaccination and SARS-CoV-2 variants. The method was immunoSEQ multiplex PCR; TCRdb's version includes in-frame clones alone and lacks a portion of them. This sample has approximately 300,000 clones, with around four fifths found just once. Here the sequenced sample was peripheral blood, taken in a trial of Ad26.COV2.S vaccine versus placebo. All receptors derive from a person aged 18-60 years who received the Ad26.COV2.S COVID-19 vaccine or a placebo. CDR3s include the opening cysteine and the closing phenylalanine or tryptophan. Each record gives: V gene, D gene, J gene, CDR3 protein. The D gene is left open where the match is weak.

TRBV27	-	TRBJ2-1	CASSLYLNSYNEQFF
TRBV6-5	-	TRBJ1-4	CASSRSGTVNEKLFF
TRBV7-9	-	TRBJ2-1	CASSPWQVGNEQFF
TRBV9	TRBD2	TRBJ2-3	CASSLTSGGARVADTQYF
TRBV19	TRBD1	TRBJ1-5	CASSMELLPGQPFHSNQPQHF
TRBV19	-	TRBJ1-4	CASSMAGANEKLFF
TRBV27	TRBD2	TRBJ2-3	CASSLISSGGTDTQYF
TRBV18	TRBD1	TRBJ1-5	CASSLQDRVAQPQHF
TRBV30	-	TRBJ1-5	CAWSVGGQGSNQPQHF
TRBV4-1	TRBD1	TRBJ1-5	CASSQPGTAHNQPQHF
TRBV3-1/TRBV3-2	-	TRBJ2-3	CASSLGPDTQYF
TRBV9	TRBD1	TRBJ1-2	CASSTGGTNYGYTF
TRBV28	-	TRBJ2-7	CASEGGGGSIYEQYF
TRBV28	-	TRBJ1-6	CASSLRSTSYNSPLHF
TRBV20-1	-	TRBJ2-3	CSATHTDTQYF
TRBV20-1	-	TRBJ2-5	CSASRISKETQYF
TRBV10-3	TRBD2	TRBJ2-5	CAISETSGGDETQYF
TRBV6-5	TRBD1	TRBJ1-2	CASTLGQGRDGYTF
TRBV7-9	TRBD2	TRBJ2-1	CASSLVAGGPDQEQFF
TRBV24-1	-	TRBJ2-1	CATSDPAYGGRNEQFF
TRBV5-1	-	TRBJ2-7	CASITDKRGLPHEQYF
TRBV5-1	-	TRBJ2-5	CASTRGLYGETQYF
TRBV18	-	TRBJ1-4	CASSPSGVINEKLFF
TRBV19	TRBD1	TRBJ1-5	CASSASRTGGNQPQHF
TRBV2	-	TRBJ2-5	CASSGGQETQYF
TRBV19	-	TRBJ1-1	CASNPSGHMNTEAFF
TRBV5-4	TRBD1	TRBJ2-7	CASSPGQGGYEQYF
TRBV2	-	TRBJ2-5	CASRDGRGKETQYF
TRBV7-6	-	TRBJ2-7	CASSLRRGNSGDEQYF
TRBV27	TRBD1	TRBJ2-7	CASTSDRAHEQYF
TRBV7-2	TRBD2	TRBJ2-7	CASSLKRGGEQYF
TRBV27	TRBD1	TRBJ2-5	CASSLRTGHPLKETQYF
TRBV2	TRBD1	TRBJ2-1	CASSIDRGTEQFF
TRBV5-8	TRBD1	TRBJ1-5	CASSRLVTGGAQPQHF
TRBV6-5	-	TRBJ2-7	CASSYSRTFYYEQYF
TRBV7-3	-	TRBJ2-1	CASSLSSEHEQFF
TRBV3-1/TRBV3-2	-	TRBJ1-2	CASSQDRWGKGYTF
TRBV15	TRBD1	TRBJ1-2	CATSPARDRGANYGYTF
TRBV6-5	-	TRBJ1-2	CASRQGTLGYTF
TRBV29-1	-	TRBJ1-3	CSVEETGPNTIYF
TRBV19	-	TRBJ1-4	CASRPLQGTNEKLFF
TRBV24-1	-	TRBJ1-2	CATSDYRAQGYTF
TRBV5-5	TRBD1	TRBJ2-7	CASSSSLTGHYEQYF
TRBV7-8	-	TRBJ1-1	CASSLEVAYGTEAFF
TRBV19	-	TRBJ1-2	CASSPTGIYGYTF
TRBV5-1	-	TRBJ1-6	CASSCLDVTGRCSPLHF
TRBV6-5	TRBD1	TRBJ2-7	CASSYISGGVMYEQYF
TRBV30	-	TRBJ1-2	CAWSVVGYGYTF
TRBV2	-	TRBJ2-3	CATSRGSSTDTQYF
TRBV27	-	TRBJ2-7	CASSASGGGTQQYF